This TCR beta chain was obtained from a study of low-dose radiotherapy and immunotherapy resistance in tumors. Study-wide background: On an every-two-weeks schedule, patients received intravenous nivolumab 240 mg, along with ipilimumab 1 mg/kg every six weeks.

Alpha and beta chains were covered, as first-strand cDNA relied on TRAV- and TRBV-specific primers. Amplification, which lasted roughly 22 PCR cycles, used a constant-region primer and V-primer adapter to amplify TCRs. TCRdb reprocessed the reads via MiXCR and lists one record per CDR3 protein. The repertoire includes some 6,000 distinct CDR3 sequences, about four fifths of them detected once, and approximately 6.1% sits in the top ten. From germline, CDR1 is GTSNPN and CDR2 SVGIG (reference sequence). J gave up 9 bases and V 2 bases, and 2 bases lay outside the gene matches. This CDR3 has 13 residues. Eligibility required advanced solid tumors lacking tumor-infiltrating lymphocytes.

This clonotype originated in a human donor with advanced metastatic prostate, ovarian, gallbladder or colorectal cancer (not recorded which). This table probably holds off-target reads from a library built for another chain. V and J are TRBV30 and TRBJ1-6, with 9 bases aligning to TRBD1. The CDR3 bases are TGTGCCTGGAGTAGGGACAGGGTTTCACCCCTCCACTTT. Its protein is CAWSRDRVSPLHF.